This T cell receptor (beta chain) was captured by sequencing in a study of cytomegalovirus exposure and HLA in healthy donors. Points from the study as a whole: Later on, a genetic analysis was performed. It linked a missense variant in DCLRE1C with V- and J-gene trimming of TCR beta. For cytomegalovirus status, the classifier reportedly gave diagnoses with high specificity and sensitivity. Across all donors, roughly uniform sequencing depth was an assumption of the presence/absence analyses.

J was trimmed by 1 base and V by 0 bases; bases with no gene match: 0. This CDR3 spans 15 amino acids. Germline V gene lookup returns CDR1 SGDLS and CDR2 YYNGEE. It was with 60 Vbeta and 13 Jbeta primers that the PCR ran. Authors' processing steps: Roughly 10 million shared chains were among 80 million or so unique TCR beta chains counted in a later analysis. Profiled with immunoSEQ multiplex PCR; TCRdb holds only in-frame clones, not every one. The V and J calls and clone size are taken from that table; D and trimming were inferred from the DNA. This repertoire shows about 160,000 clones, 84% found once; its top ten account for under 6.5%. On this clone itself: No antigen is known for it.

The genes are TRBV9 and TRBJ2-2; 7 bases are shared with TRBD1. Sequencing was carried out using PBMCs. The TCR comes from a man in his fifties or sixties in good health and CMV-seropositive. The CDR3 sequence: CASSVGTGNTGELFF. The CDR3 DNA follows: TGTGCCAGCAGCGTAGGGACAGGGAACACCGGGGAGCTGTTTTTT. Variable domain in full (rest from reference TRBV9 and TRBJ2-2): DSGVTQTPKHLITATGQRVTLRCSPRSGDLSVYWYQQSLDQGLQFLIQYYNGEERAKGNILERFSAQQFPDLHSELNLSSLELGDSALYFCASSVGTGNTGELFFGEGSRLTVL.